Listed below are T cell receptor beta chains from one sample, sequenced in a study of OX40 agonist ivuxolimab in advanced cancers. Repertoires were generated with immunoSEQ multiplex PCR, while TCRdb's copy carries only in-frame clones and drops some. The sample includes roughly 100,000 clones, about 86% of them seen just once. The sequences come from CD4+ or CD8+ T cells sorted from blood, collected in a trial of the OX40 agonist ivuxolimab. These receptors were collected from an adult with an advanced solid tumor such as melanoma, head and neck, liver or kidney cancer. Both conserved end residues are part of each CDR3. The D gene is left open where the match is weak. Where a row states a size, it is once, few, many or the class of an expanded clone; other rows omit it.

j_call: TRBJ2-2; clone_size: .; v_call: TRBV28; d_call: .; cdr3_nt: TGTGCCAGCAGTGGGAGGACCGGCAGGGCCGGGGAGCTGTTTTTT; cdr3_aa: CASSGRTGRAGELFF
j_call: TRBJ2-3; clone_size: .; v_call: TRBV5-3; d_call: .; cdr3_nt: TGTGCCAGAAGCTCCACCCCGAGGGATACGCAGTATTTT; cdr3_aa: CARSSTPRDTQYF
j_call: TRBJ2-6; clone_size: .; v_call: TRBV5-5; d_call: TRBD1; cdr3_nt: TGTGCCAGCAGCTTCGGGACAGCTGACTCTGGGGCCAACGTCCTGACTTTC; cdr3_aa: CASSFGTADSGANVLTF
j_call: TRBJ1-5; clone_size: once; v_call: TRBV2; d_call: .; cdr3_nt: TGTGCCAGCACCCTCGGAGGGGGATCTAGCAATCAGCCCCAGCATTTT; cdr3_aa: CASTLGGGSSNQPQHF
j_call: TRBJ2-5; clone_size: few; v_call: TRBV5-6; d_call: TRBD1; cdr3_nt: TGTGCCAGCAGCCCCTATGACAGGGTCCAAGAGACCCAGTACTTC; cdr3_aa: CASSPYDRVQETQYF
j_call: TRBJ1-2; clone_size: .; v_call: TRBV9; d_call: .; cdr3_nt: TGTGCCAGCAGCGTAGAATCAAGTCCCGGCTACACCTTC; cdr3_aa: CASSVESSPGYTF
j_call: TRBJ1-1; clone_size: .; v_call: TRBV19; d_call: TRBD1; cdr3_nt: TGTGCCACCAAAGCCCACAGGGGGCGGACTGAAGCTTTCTTT; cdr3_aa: CATKAHRGRTEAFF
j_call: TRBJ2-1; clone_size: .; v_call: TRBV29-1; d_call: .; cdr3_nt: TGCAGCGTACCCGGGAATGAGCAGTTCTTC; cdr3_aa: CSVPGNEQFF
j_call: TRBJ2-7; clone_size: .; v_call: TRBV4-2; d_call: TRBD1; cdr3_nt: TGTGCCAGCAGCCAAGACGTGACAGGGCCGAAGAACGAGCAGTACTTC; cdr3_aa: CASSQDVTGPKNEQYF
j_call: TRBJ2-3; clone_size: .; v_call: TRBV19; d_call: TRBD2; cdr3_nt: TGTGCCAGTACCCAGAGCGGGGGATTTCGCACAGATACGCAGTATTTT; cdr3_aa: CASTQSGGFRTDTQYF
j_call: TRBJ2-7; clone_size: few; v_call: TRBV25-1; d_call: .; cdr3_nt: TGTGCCAGCAGTGGAGGGTACGAGCAGTACTTC; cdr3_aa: CASSGGYEQYF
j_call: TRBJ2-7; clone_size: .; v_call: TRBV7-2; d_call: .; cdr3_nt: TGTGCCAGCAGCCTAAGCCCGACAGCCTCCTACGAGCAGTACTTC; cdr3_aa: CASSLSPTASYEQYF
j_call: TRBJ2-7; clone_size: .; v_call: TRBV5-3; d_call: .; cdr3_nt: TGTGCCAGAAGCTCCCGGGACGGCTACGAGCAGTACTTC; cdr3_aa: CARSSRDGYEQYF
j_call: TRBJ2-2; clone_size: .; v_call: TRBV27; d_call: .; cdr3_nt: TGTGCCAGCAGTTTATCCAGGGGGAACACCGGGGAGCTGTTTTTT; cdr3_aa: CASSLSRGNTGELFF
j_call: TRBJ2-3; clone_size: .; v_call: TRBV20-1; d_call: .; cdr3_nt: TGCAGTGCCCAGGTTGGGAGAACGCAGTATTTT; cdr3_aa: CSAQVGRTQYF
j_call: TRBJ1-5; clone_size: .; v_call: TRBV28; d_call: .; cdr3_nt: TGTGCCAGCAGTTTCACCGGGGGAGGCAATCAGCCCCAGCATTTT; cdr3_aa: CASSFTGGGNQPQHF
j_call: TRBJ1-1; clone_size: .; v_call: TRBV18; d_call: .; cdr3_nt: TGTGCCAGCTCACCATATCCAGAGAACACTGAAGCTTTCTTT; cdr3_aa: CASSPYPENTEAFF
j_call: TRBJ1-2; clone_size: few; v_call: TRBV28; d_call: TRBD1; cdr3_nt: TGTGCCAGTACAACCGGGACAGGGACTGGCTACACCTTC; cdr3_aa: CASTTGTGTGYTF
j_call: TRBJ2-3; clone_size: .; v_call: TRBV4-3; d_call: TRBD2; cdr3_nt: TGCGCCAGCAGCTTTAGCGGGGGCGACACAGATACGCAGTATTTT; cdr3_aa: CASSFSGGDTDTQYF
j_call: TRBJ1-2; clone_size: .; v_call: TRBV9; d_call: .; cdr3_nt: TGTGCCAGCAGCGTAGAAAGCCACAGCTATGGCTACACCTTC; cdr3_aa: CASSVESHSYGYTF
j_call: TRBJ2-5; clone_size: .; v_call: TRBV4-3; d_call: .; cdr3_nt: TGCGCCAGCAGCCAAGATTGGGGCGGAACCCAGTACTTC; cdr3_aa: CASSQDWGGTQYF
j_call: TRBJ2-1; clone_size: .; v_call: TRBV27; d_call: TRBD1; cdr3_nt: TGTGCCAGCAGTCTCAGACAGGGCCGAAACAATGAGCAGTTCTTC; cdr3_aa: CASSLRQGRNNEQFF
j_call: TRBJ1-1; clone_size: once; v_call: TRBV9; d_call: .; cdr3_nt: TGTGCCAGCAGCGTACCCTTGGGGGTAAATAATGAAGCTTTCTTT; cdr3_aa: CASSVPLGVNNEAFF